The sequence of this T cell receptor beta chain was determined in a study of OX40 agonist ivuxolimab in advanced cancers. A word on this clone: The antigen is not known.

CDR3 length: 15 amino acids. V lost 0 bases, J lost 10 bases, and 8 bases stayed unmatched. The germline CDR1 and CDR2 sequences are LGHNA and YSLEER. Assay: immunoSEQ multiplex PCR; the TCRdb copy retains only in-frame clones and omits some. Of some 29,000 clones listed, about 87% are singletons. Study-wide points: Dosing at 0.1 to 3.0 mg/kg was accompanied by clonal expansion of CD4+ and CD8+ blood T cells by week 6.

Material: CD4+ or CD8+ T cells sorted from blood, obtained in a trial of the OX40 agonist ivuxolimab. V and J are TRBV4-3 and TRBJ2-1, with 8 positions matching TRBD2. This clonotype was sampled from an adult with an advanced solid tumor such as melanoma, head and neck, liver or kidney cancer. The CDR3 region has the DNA TGCGCCAGCAGCCAAGATCGGGGGGGCCCGGGCGAGCAGTTCTTC. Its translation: CASSQDRGGPGEQFF.